This is a list of T cell receptor beta chains from one sample in a study of T cell changes during pregnancy in multiple sclerosis. Sequenced by immunoSEQ multiplex PCR; TCRdb stores in-frame clones only, minus some. This table has about 70,000 clones, about 94% appearing once. The material was peripheral blood, obtained in the third trimester of pregnancy. The receptors originated from a female donor with multiple sclerosis, enrolled in a pregnancy study. CDR3s include the opening cysteine and the closing phenylalanine or tryptophan. Each record gives: J gene, V gene, D gene, clone size, CDR3 protein, CDR3 DNA. D genes are given only for firm matches. Clone size is shown for a subset of rows, as once, few, many or a class of expanded clone.

j_call: TRBJ1-2; v_call: TRBV7-9; d_call: .; clone_size: .; cdr3_aa: CASSFGLTFNYGYTF; cdr3_nt: TGTGCCAGCAGCTTCGGACTAACGTTTAACTATGGCTACACCTTC
j_call: TRBJ1-2; v_call: TRBV15; d_call: TRBD1; clone_size: once; cdr3_aa: CATSAWTGGASNYGYTF; cdr3_nt: TGTGCCACCAGCGCATGGACAGGGGGGGCTTCTAACTATGGCTACACCTTC
j_call: TRBJ1-1; v_call: TRBV7-2; d_call: .; clone_size: .; cdr3_aa: CASSLARGEGSTEAFF; cdr3_nt: TGTGCCAGCAGCTTAGCCCGGGGAGAGGGAAGCACTGAAGCTTTCTTT
j_call: TRBJ2-1; v_call: TRBV19; d_call: TRBD2; clone_size: .; cdr3_aa: CASSSSRRDYHDEQFF; cdr3_nt: TGTGCCAGTAGTTCCTCCCGCCGGGACTACCACGATGAGCAGTTCTTC
j_call: TRBJ2-1; v_call: TRBV19; d_call: .; clone_size: .; cdr3_aa: CASSPRQWSSYNEQFF; cdr3_nt: TGTGCCAGTAGTCCCCGGCAGTGGAGCTCCTACAATGAGCAGTTCTTC
j_call: TRBJ1-2; v_call: TRBV5-6; d_call: .; clone_size: .; cdr3_aa: CASSGRQYYGYTF; cdr3_nt: TGTGCCAGCAGCGGGAGGCAGTACTATGGCTACACCTTC
j_call: TRBJ1-2; v_call: TRBV4-3; d_call: .; clone_size: .; cdr3_aa: CASSPSKRRQAPDYGYTF; cdr3_nt: TGCGCCAGCAGCCCCTCCAAACGACGGCAGGCCCCAGACTATGGCTACACCTTC
j_call: TRBJ2-5; v_call: TRBV7-2; d_call: TRBD1; clone_size: .; cdr3_aa: CATRDRETQETQYF; cdr3_nt: TGTGCCACCCGGGACAGGGAGACACAAGAGACCCAGTACTTC
j_call: TRBJ2-5; v_call: TRBV7-3; d_call: .; clone_size: .; cdr3_aa: CASSLVGAETQYF; cdr3_nt: TGTGCCAGCAGCTTGGTGGGGGCAGAGACCCAGTACTTC
j_call: TRBJ1-5; v_call: TRBV7-9; d_call: .; clone_size: .; cdr3_aa: CASSLQGPQHF; cdr3_nt: TGTGCCAGCAGCCTACAGGGGCCCCAGCATTTT
j_call: TRBJ2-7; v_call: TRBV12-2; d_call: .; clone_size: .; cdr3_aa: CASRPGWVTYEQYF; cdr3_nt: TGTGCAAGTCGCCCAGGTTGGGTAACCTACGAGCAGTACTTC
j_call: TRBJ1-1; v_call: TRBV11-2; d_call: .; clone_size: .; cdr3_aa: CASSSRTIIAEAFF; cdr3_nt: TGTGCCAGCAGCAGCAGGACAATTATTGCTGAAGCTTTCTTT
j_call: TRBJ2-5; v_call: TRBV2; d_call: .; clone_size: .; cdr3_aa: CASSEASRAQYF; cdr3_nt: TGTGCCAGCAGTGAGGCCTCCCGGGCCCAGTACTTC
j_call: TRBJ1-1; v_call: TRBV5-1; d_call: TRBD1; clone_size: .; cdr3_aa: CASSLFQGVVAEAFF; cdr3_nt: TGCGCCAGCAGCTTGTTTCAGGGGGTAGTTGCTGAAGCTTTCTTT
j_call: TRBJ2-1; v_call: TRBV6-5; d_call: .; clone_size: .; cdr3_aa: CASSYSRSGSYNEQFF; cdr3_nt: TGTGCCAGCAGTTACTCGAGGTCGGGATCCTACAATGAGCAGTTCTTC
j_call: TRBJ2-3; v_call: TRBV5-1; d_call: .; clone_size: .; cdr3_aa: CASSSPTGGRGTDTQYF; cdr3_nt: TGCGCCAGCAGCTCTCCCACTGGAGGGCGAGGCACAGATACGCAGTATTTT
j_call: TRBJ2-7; v_call: TRBV18; d_call: TRBD2; clone_size: once; cdr3_aa: CASSPPAGGRKSYEQYF; cdr3_nt: TGTGCCAGCTCACCACCGGCGGGGGGGCGAAAATCCTACGAGCAGTACTTC